This T cell receptor beta chain stems from a study of cytomegalovirus exposure and HLA in healthy donors. General study results and limits: Overall, roughly 160 TCR beta chains were annotated as cytomegalovirus-associated. According to a subsequent analysis, TCR clusters from the first cohort were inclined to appear together in the 130 or so validation repertoires.

Using immunoSEQ multiplex PCR, the repertoire was profiled, and TCRdb retains in-frame clones only, with some absent. The table shows tens of thousands of clones, with roughly 94% occurring only once. The CDR3 runs 15 residues. Per the germline V gene, CDR1 is MDHEN and CDR2 is SYDVKM. Trimming cost V 3 bases and J 2 bases; bases outside gene matches: 6. Comment on this clone: Its antigen is unidentified.

The V call is TRBV28, the J call TRBJ2-5; 7 bases map to TRBD1. The receptor comes from a man between 18 and 29 years old in good health and CMV-seropositive. Sample: PBMCs. As DNA, the CDR3 is TGTGCCAGCAGTTTCACGGGACAGATACAAGAGACCCAGTACTTC. Translating it yields CASSFTGQIQETQYF. Based on the CDR3 plus reference TRBV28 and TRBJ2-5, the full variable domain is DVKVTQSSRYLVKRTGEKVFLECVQDMDHENMFWYRQDPGLGLRLIYFSYDVKMKEKGDIPEGYSVSREKKERFSLILESASTNQTSMYLCASSFTGQIQETQYFGPGTRLLVL.